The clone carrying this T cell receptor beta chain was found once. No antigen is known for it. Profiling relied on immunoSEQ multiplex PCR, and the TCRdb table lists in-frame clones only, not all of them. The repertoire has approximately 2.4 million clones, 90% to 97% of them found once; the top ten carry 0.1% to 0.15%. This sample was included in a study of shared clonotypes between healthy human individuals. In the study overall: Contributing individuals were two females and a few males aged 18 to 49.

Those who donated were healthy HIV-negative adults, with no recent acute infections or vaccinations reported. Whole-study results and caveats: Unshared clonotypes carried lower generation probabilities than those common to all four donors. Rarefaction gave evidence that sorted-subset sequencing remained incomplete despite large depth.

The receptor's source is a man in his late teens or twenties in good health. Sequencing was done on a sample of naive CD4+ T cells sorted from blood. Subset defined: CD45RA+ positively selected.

The CDR3 loop is CASSVGAGGEETQYF. The DNA for the CDR3 is TGTGCCAGCAGCGTAGGAGCGGGAGGGGAAGAGACCCAGTACTTC. The J gene is TRBJ2-5, the V gene TRBV9; 10 positions agree with TRBD2. The CDR3 loop spans 15 amino acids. The V and J ends lost 0 bases and 3 bases, in that order; junction bases with no gene match: 2. Germline values: CDR1 SGDLS, CDR2 YYNGEE.